These 4 T cell receptor beta chains were all obtained from the same sample, sequenced in a study of blood T cell repertoires in COVID-19. Sequencing was performed with immunoSEQ multiplex PCR; in TCRdb, only in-frame clones are kept and a portion is missing. The sample gives tens of thousands of clones, roughly 86% of which show up once; around 1.9% is in the top ten. The sample consisted of peripheral blood. The receptors originated from a woman in her fifties or sixties with acute or convalescent COVID-19.

This sequence joins TRBV28 and TRBJ1-2; D is possibly TRBD1 (6 bases). Trimming removed 3 bases at V and 4 bases at J, with 12 bases between. This CDR3 has 14 amino acids. The germline V gene has CDR1 MDHEN and CDR2 SYDVKM. Written as DNA, the CDR3 is TGTGCCAGCAGTTTTGGGCAGGGGACCTATGGCTACACCTTC. This encodes CASSFGQGTYGYTF.

V is TRBV12-3 or TRBV12-4 and J is TRBJ2-7; D is ambiguous. V dropped 4 bases and J dropped 3 bases, with 4 bases sitting between them. The CDR3 is 11 amino acids. The CDR3 loop reads CASSSHYEQYF. Here the CDR3 DNA reads TGTGCCAGCAGTTCCCACTACGAGCAGTACTTC.

The V and J genes are TRBV7-9 and TRBJ1-3; D is ambiguous. Trimming shortened V by 3 bases and J by 1 base, and 7 bases separated the two germline ends. This CDR3 region has 14 residues. CDR1 SEHNR and CDR2 FQNEAQ come from the germline V gene (reference sequence). CDR3 residues: CASSFEDSGNTIYF. The CDR3 DNA reads as TGTGCCAGCAGCTTTGAGGATTCTGGAAACACCATATATTTT.

The chain has TRBV6-5 and TRBJ1-2; TRBD1 might be the D (5 bases). This CDR3 spans 13 amino acids. Trimming took off 3 bases at V and 4 bases at J, with 9 bases between the two ends. Germline CDR1 MNHEY, CDR2 SVGAGI. The DNA for the CDR3 is TGTGCCAGCAGTTATGACAGTTCCTATGGCTACACCTTC. Protein sequence: CASSYDSSYGYTF.